This T cell receptor beta chain was captured by sequencing in a study of siplizumab effects on memory and regulatory T cells. Study-level results: Siplizumab significantly reduced alloreactive sequences traceable to unstimulated CD4+ memory cells. The majority of clones, roughly 80-95% of proliferating CD4+ or CD8+ clones, lacked an assignable naive or memory phenotype. Mappable alloreactive CD4+ clones averaged around 74% Treg-derived with siplizumab versus about 30% in controls. Naive T cells looked more diverse than memory cells, and they looked like major contributors to the alloresponse.

Looked up from germline, CDR1 is MNHNY and CDR2 is SVGAGI (reference sequence). This CDR3 is 15 amino acids long. Trimming took off 2 bases at V and 4 bases at J, with 11 bases between the two ends. As for this clone: What it binds is unknown.

Sequencing was performed with immunoSEQ multiplex PCR; in TCRdb, only in-frame clones are kept and a portion is missing. Seen here are around 87,000 clones, 85% to 90% observed once, and the top ten hold around 15%. The sample comprised CD4+ T cells sorted from blood. This TCR came from a human donor in good health. The gene calls are TRBV6-6 and TRBJ2-2, with a tentative D call TRBD1 (5 bases). CDR3 loop: CASSYTQGGTGELFF. The CDR3 bases are TGTGCCAGCAGTTACACTCAGGGTGGCACCGGGGAGCTGTTTTTT.